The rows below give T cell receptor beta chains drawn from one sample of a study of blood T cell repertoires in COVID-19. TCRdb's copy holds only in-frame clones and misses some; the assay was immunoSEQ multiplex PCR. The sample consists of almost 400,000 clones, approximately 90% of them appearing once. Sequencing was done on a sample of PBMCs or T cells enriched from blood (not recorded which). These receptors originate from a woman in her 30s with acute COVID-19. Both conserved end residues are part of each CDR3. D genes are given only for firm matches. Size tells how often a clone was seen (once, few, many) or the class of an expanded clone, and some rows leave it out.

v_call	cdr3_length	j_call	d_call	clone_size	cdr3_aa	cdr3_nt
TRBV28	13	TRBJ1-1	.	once	CASQPGRNTEAFF	TGTGCCAGCCAGCCGGGTAGGAACACTGAAGCTTTCTTT
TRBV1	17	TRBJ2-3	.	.	CTSSQAPGTGDWNTQYF	TGCACCAGCAGCCAAGCTCCCGGGACAGGAGATTGGAATACGCAGTATTTT
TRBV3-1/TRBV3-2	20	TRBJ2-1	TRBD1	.	CASSQMVTDRDRGRRNEQFF	TGTGCCAGCAGCCAAATGGTGACTGATCGGGACAGGGGGCGCAGAAATGAGCAGTTCTTC
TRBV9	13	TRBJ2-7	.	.	CASSVEDSYEQYF	TGTGCCAGCAGCGTAGAAGACAGCTACGAGCAGTACTTC
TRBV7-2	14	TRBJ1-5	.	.	CASSLGQGMRPQHF	TGTGCCAGCAGCTTAGGCCAGGGCATGCGGCCCCAGCATTTT
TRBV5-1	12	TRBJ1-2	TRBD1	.	CASSWDRFGYTF	TGCGCCAGCAGCTGGGACAGATTTGGCTACACCTTC
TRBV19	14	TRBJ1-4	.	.	CASSSWQGDEKLFF	TGTGCCAGTAGTTCGTGGCAGGGTGATGAAAAACTGTTTTTT
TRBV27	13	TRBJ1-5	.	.	CASSVRQNQPQHF	TGTGCCAGCAGTGTTAGACAGAATCAGCCCCAGCATTTT
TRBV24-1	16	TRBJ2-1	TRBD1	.	CATSSDREPTYNEQFF	TGTGCCACCAGTTCCGACAGGGAACCCACCTACAATGAGCAGTTCTTC
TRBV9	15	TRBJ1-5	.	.	CASSVDMAGNQPQHF	TGTGCCAGCAGCGTAGATATGGCAGGCAATCAGCCCCAGCATTTT
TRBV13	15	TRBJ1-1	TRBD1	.	CASSEAGQATVEAFF	TGTGCCAGCAGCGAGGCCGGACAGGCAACGGTTGAAGCTTTCTTT
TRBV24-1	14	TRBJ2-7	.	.	CATSGTVYPYEQYF	TGTGCCACCAGTGGGACAGTATATCCCTACGAGCAGTACTTC
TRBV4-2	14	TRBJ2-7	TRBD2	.	CASSQNLAVYEQYF	TGTGCCAGCAGCCAGAATCTAGCGGTCTACGAGCAGTACTTC
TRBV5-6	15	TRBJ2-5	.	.	CASSLTNGRQETQYF	TGTGCCAGCAGCTTGACTAACGGAAGGCAAGAGACCCAGTACTTC
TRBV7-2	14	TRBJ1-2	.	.	CASSPDRANYGYTF	TGTGCCAGCAGCCCAGACCGGGCTAACTATGGCTACACCTTC
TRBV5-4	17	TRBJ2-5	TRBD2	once	CASSLGTSGGAEETQYF	TGTGCCAGCAGCTTAGGGACTAGCGGGGGGGCCGAAGAGACCCAGTACTTC